This T cell receptor (beta chain) was retrieved from a study of CD8+ T cells in alopecia areata. Study-wide results and caveats: Higher clonality and more expanded CD8+ clones appeared in lesional than normal scalp. When scalp samples are sequenced, resident alphabeta T cells of normal skin are also captured. Unlike in mice, where it was clearer, TCR sharing across patients was less clear, possibly HLA-related.

Germline V gene sequence: CDR1 MGHDK, CDR2 SYGVNS. The CDR3 has 12 amino acids. With 7 bases removed from V and 6 bases from J, the gap between germline ends came to 12 bases. Cell sorting was applied to PBMCs, and CD4+ and CD8+ T cells were collected. This clone turned up a few times. Its target is unknown. RNA was isolated and reverse transcribed to cDNA, the sequencing template. The method was immunoSEQ multiplex PCR; TCRdb's version includes in-frame clones alone and lacks a portion of them. The sample records roughly 150,000 clones, about 60% being singletons. The sequencing sample was made of CD4+ T cells sorted from blood. This TCR derives from a human donor in good health. The rearrangement uses TRBV25-1 and TRBJ1-2; D might be TRBD1 (5 bases). The CDR3 nucleotides are TGTGCCAGCAATAACTTCAGGGATGGCTACACCTTC. It specifies CASNNFRDGYTF.